A selection of T cell receptor beta chains follows, all from one sample in a study of cytomegalovirus exposure and HLA in healthy donors. Sequenced by immunoSEQ multiplex PCR; TCRdb stores in-frame clones only, minus some. The repertoire includes 100,000 to 150,000 clones, approximately 78% of them detected once, and less than 6.5% sits in the top ten. Sequences were obtained from PBMCs. These receptors all come from a woman aged 40 to 50 in good health and CMV-seropositive. CDR3s include the opening cysteine and the closing phenylalanine or tryptophan. D genes are given only for firm matches. Clone size appears in some rows only: once, few, many, or a class for an expanded clone.

TRBV7-3	.	TRBD1	TRBJ2-1	TGTGCCAGCAGCTATAACACCGGGACAGATTACAATGAGCAGTTCTTC	CASSYNTGTDYNEQFF
TRBV7-2	.	TRBD1	TRBJ1-2	TGTGCCAGCGGGAGGGACAGGGGCTACTATGGCTACACCTTC	CASGRDRGYYGYTF
TRBV9	few	TRBD1	TRBJ1-4	TGTGCCAGCAGCGTCCAGGGGGCAACTAATGAAAAACTGTTTTTT	CASSVQGATNEKLFF
TRBV9	.	.	TRBJ2-1	TGTGCCAGCAGCGGACGACTAGAACTATACCCAAACTCCTACAATGAGCAGTTCTTC	CASSGRLELYPNSYNEQFF
TRBV14	.	.	TRBJ2-1	TGTGCCAGCAGCCTTCCCGGGGGTGGCTACAATGAGCAGTTCTTC	CASSLPGGGYNEQFF
TRBV7-2	few	.	TRBJ2-7	TGTGCCAGCAGCTTAGCGCCCGCGTACGAGCAGTACTTC	CASSLAPAYEQYF
TRBV28	.	TRBD2	TRBJ2-3	TGTGCCAGCAGCCCCGTGGTAGCGGGAGGAGCAGATACGCAGTATTTT	CASSPVVAGGADTQYF
TRBV7-9	once	.	TRBJ1-4	TGTGCCAGCAGCTTAGCGCTGGGCGGGCATGAAAAACTGTTTTTT	CASSLALGGHEKLFF
TRBV5-4	.	TRBD1	TRBJ2-7	TGTGCCAGCGGGTCCGAGGCCAGGGGGCACGAGCAGTACTTC	CASGSEARGHEQYF
TRBV6-5	.	.	TRBJ2-1	TGTGCCAGCAGTTACGACAGGCTAATCAATGAGCAGTTCTTC	CASSYDRLINEQFF
TRBV6-6	.	TRBD1	TRBJ1-6	TGTGCCAGTACGGACAGGTCTTATAATTCACCCCTCCACTTT	CASTDRSYNSPLHF
TRBV9	once	TRBD1	TRBJ2-7	TGTGCCAGCAGCGTAGCGACGGGACAGGGAGACGAGCAGTACTTC	CASSVATGQGDEQYF
TRBV14	.	.	TRBJ1-5	TGTGCCAGCAGCCAACAAGAGGGCCAGCCCCAGCATTTT	CASSQQEGQPQHF